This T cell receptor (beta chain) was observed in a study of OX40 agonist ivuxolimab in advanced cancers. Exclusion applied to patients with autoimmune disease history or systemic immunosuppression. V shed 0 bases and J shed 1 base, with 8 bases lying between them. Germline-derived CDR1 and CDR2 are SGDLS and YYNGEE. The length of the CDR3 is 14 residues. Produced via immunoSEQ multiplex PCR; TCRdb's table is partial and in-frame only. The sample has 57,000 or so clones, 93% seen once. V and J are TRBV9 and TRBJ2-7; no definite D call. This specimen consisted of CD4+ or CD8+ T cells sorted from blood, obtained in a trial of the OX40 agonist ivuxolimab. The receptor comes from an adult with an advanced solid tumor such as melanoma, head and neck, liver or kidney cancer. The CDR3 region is CASSVADVSYEQYF. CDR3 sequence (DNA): TGTGCCAGCAGCGTAGCGGACGTTTCCTACGAGCAGTACTTC.